The 7 T cell receptor beta chains presented below share a single source sample, sequenced in a study of T-cell reconstitution after alpha-beta-depleted transplantation in children. During its preparation, the TCRbeta library received unique molecular identifiers. One entry per CDR3 protein, called by TCRdb with MiXCR from the PCR reads. The data contain around 600,000 distinct CDR3 sequences, roughly 15% of them singletons. Sequencing used PBMCs from the stem cell graft donor, obtained from the stem cell graft. The receptors come from a human donor who donated a stem cell graft to a child with acute myeloid leukemia.

This clonotype was counted only a few times. V is TRBV6-2 or TRBV6-3 and J is TRBJ2-1; no clear D. Looked up from germline, CDR1 is MNHEY and CDR2 is SVGEGT. Trimming removed 10 bases from V and 7 bases from J, with 23 bases in between. This CDR3 contains 15 residues. The CDR3, as DNA: TGTGCCATCTCTACCGGACCCCTCCAGCCGAATGAGCAGTTCTTC. Translated, it gives CAISTGPLQPNEQFF.

This clonotype came up many times. The chain joins TRBV20-1 to TRBJ1-1, with 7 bases aligning to TRBD1. The CDR3 has 15 amino acids. The V gene's germline CDR1 is DFQATT and CDR2 SNEGSKA (reference sequence). V was pared by 6 bases and J by 1 base, with 11 bases of the junction left unmatched. CDR3 residues: CSAKRDSNSNTEAFF. The CDR3 bases are TGCAGTGCCAAACGGGACAGCAACTCGAACACTGAAGCTTTCTTT.

The table lists this clonotype with many counts. The genes are TRBV25-1 and TRBJ1-6, with 7 positions matching TRBD1. The CDR3 covers 13 residues. The germline V gene has CDR1 MGHDK and CDR2 SYGVNS. Unmatched junction bases numbered 0, after V lost 3 bases and J lost 7 bases. CDR3 in amino acids: CASSDRGNSPLHF. The CDR3 DNA is TGTGCCAGCAGTGACAGGGGGAATTCACCCCTCCACTTT. Complete variable domain (other parts from reference TRBV25-1 and TRBJ1-6): EADIYQTPRYLVIGTGKKITLECSQTMGHDKMYWYQQDPGMELHLIHYSYGVNSTEKGDLSSESTVSRIRTEHFPLTLESARPSHTSQYLCASSDRGNSPLHFGNGTRLTVT.

The chain joins TRBV20-1 to TRBJ2-2, with 10 bases aligning to TRBD2. Unmatched junction bases numbered 8, after V lost 6 bases and J lost 4 bases. This CDR3 has 15 amino acids. Germline CDR1 DFQATT, CDR2 SNEGSKA (reference sequence). DNA for the CDR3: TGCAGTGCAAGTAGCCTAGCGGGGGCCACCGGGGAGCTGTTTTTT. Its protein product is CSASSLAGATGELFF.

This clonotype was detected many times. The V call is TRBV27, the J call TRBJ2-1, with 7 bases matching TRBD2. Germline loops: CDR1 MNHEY, CDR2 SMNVEV (reference sequence). This CDR3 region has 15 residues. Trimming took 2 bases from V and 3 from J; bases not matched to a gene: 4. The CDR3: CASSLLRGIYNEQFF. CDR3 DNA sequence: TGTGCCAGCAGTTTACTGCGGGGGATCTACAATGAGCAGTTCTTC.

This clonotype was seen only a few times. V is TRBV7-2 and J is TRBJ1-2; D remains unclear. CDR1 and CDR2 (germline): SGHTA, FQGNSA. The CDR3 length is 14 residues. Trimming took 2 bases from V and 3 from J, leaving 10 bases between them. CDR3 nucleotides: TGTGCCAGCAGCTTAAGACACACGGACTATGGCTACACCTTC. Encoded protein: CASSLRHTDYGYTF.

This clonotype was seen many times. The V and J genes are TRBV7-9 and TRBJ2-7; no reliable D call. The length of the CDR3 is 16 residues. Germline values: CDR1 SEHNR, CDR2 FQNEAQ (reference sequence). The V gene lost 5 bases and the J gene lost 3 bases, with 20 bases spanning the gap. The DNA of the CDR3 is TGTGCCAGCAGCGTATTCCCAAAAGGGTACTACTACGAGCAGTACGTC. This codes for CASSVFPKGYYYEQYV.